Shown below are 27 T cell receptor beta chains from a single sample sequenced in a study of blood T cells in healthy people across ages. Combining a sample-barcoded 5' primer with a J-beta primer mix, a second PCR ran for roughly 6 to 11 cycles. TCRdb re-called the 5' RACE reads through MiXCR, storing one row per CDR3 protein. Altogether about 760,000 distinct CDR3 sequences are present, around three fifths being singletons, with the ten largest covering 20% to 30%. Sequencing was carried out using blood. The receptors derive from a man aged 35-49 years in good health.

The gene calls are TRBV6-2 or TRBV6-3 and TRBJ2-1, with D possibly being TRBD2 (6 bases). CDR3 length: 14 residues. V was cut by 6 bases and J by 6 bases, with 15 bases left in between. CDR1 and CDR2 (germline): MNHEY, SVGEGT. This chain's CDR3 is CASSSEGTINEQFF. The DNA of the CDR3 is TGTGCCAGCAGCTCGGAGGGGACCATCAATGAGCAGTTCTTC.

This clonotype was found a few times. J is TRBJ1-4 and V is TRBV7-3; unclear D gene. V lost 3 bases and J 0 bases, leaving 8 bases between the germline ends. This CDR3 is built from 15 residues. Germline assignment: CDR1 SGHTA and CDR2 FQGTGA. The chain's CDR3 is CASSLGHATNEKLFF. CDR3 sequence (DNA): TGTGCCAGCAGCTTGGGCCATGCAACTAATGAAAAACTGTTTTTT.

This clonotype was counted once. The genes are TRBV9 and TRBJ2-1, with 11 bases that match TRBD2. The DNA end is more similar to TRBJ2-7, so the J call may be wrong. CDR3 length: 18 residues. Per germline, CDR1 SGDLS and CDR2 YYNGEE. The CDR3 reads CASSVEVAGGRLYNEQYF. The DNA for the CDR3 is TGTGCCAGCAGCGTAGAGGTAGCGGGGGGGAGGCTCTACAATGAGCAGTACTTC.

The rearrangement links TRBV7-6 to TRBJ2-2, with TRBD2 as a possible D gene (6 bases). Trimming removed 1 base at V and 3 bases at J, with 12 bases between. CDR3 length equals 16 residues. Germline values: CDR1 SGHVS, CDR2 FNYEAQ. The CDR3 loop reads CASSLGSGLYTGELFF. In DNA, the CDR3 is TGTGCCAGCAGCTTAGGGAGCGGGCTATACACCGGGGAGCTGTTTTTT.

This clonotype was seen more than once but under ten times. The rearrangement uses TRBV7-2 and TRBJ2-5; D gene uncertain. The germline V and J ends were trimmed by 1 base and 5 bases, with 11 bases remaining between them. The CDR3 sequence is 14 residues long. The germline gives CDR1 SGHTA, CDR2 FQGNSA. The CDR3 region is CASSLVRRTETQYF. The CDR3, as DNA: TGTGCCAGCAGCTTAGTCCGCCGCACGGAGACCCAGTACTTC.

V is TRBV7-9 and J is TRBJ2-2; the D is unclear. Trimming took 1 base from V and 0 from J, leaving 6 bases between them. CDR1 is SEHNR, CDR2 FQNEAQ, per germline (reference sequence). CDR3 length: 15 amino acids. Here the CDR3 DNA reads TGTGCCAGCAGCTTAGAGTCTCCGAACACCGGGGAGCTGTTTTTT. It specifies CASSLESPNTGELFF.

This chain joins TRBV6-4 and TRBJ1-1, with D uncertain. The CDR3 contains 14 residues. V shed 5 bases and J shed 1 base, with 11 bases lying between them. Germline V lookup: CDR1 MRHNA, CDR2 SNTAGT. CDR3 sequence (DNA): TGTGCCAGCAGTAAAAGTGGCTGGAACACTGAAGCTTTCTTT. It translates to CASSKSGWNTEAFF.

The chain uses TRBV7-9 and TRBJ2-5, with TRBD2 as a possible D gene (6 bases). The ends were cut back, 4 bases at V and 3 bases at J, with 18 bases in the middle. The CDR3 is 16 amino acids. Germline V gene data show CDR1 as SEHNR and CDR2 as FQNEAQ (reference sequence). The CDR3 DNA reads TGTGCCAGCAGCTCACTTACCGGGGAGGAGAAAGAGACCCAGTACTTC. It encodes CASSSLTGEEKETQYF.

The genes are TRBV20-1 and TRBJ1-4, with D possibly TRBD1 on 5 matching bases. This CDR3 region has 14 residues. The germline V gene encodes CDR1 DFQATT and CDR2 SNEGSKA (reference sequence). Trimming cost V 6 bases and J 8 bases, with 19 bases left between them. CDR3 protein: CSAPWDLGAEKLFF. In DNA form, the CDR3 reads TGCAGTGCCCCGTGGGACCTCGGGGCCGAAAAACTGTTTTTT.

This clonotype was counted only a few times. V gene TRBV13 combines with J gene TRBJ2-7; perhaps D is TRBD1 or TRBD2 (5 bases each). In germline, CDR1 is PRHDT, CDR2 FYEKMQ (reference sequence). Trimming pared 5 bases from V and 2 bases from J, leaving 13 bases between. The CDR3 has 14 amino acids. This chain's CDR3 is CASSGGRGAYEQYF. CDR3 DNA sequence: TGTGCCAGCAGCGGGGGACGTGGGGCCTACGAGCAGTACTTC.

This chain links TRBV27 with TRBJ1-2, with D unclear. Germline CDR1 MNHEY, CDR2 SMNVEV (reference sequence). The CDR3 covers 13 residues. Deletions cut 5 bases from V and 0 bases from J, with 7 bases between. The CDR3 bases are TGTGCCAGCAGTAATCGAGCTAACTATGGCTACACCTTC. This codes for CASSNRANYGYTF.

DNA of the CDR3: TGTGCCACCAGCAGCCCAGGGAGGGCGAACACTGAAGCTTTCTTT. Protein product: CATSSPGRANTEAFF. The rearrangement joins TRBV15 to TRBJ1-1, with D perhaps matching TRBD1 (5 bases). Germline assignment: CDR1 LNHNV and CDR2 YYDKDF (reference sequence). The CDR3 spans 15 residues. V was cut by 3 bases and J by 1 base, with 12 bases left in between. Filled out from reference TRBV15 and TRBJ1-1, the complete variable domain reads DAMVIQNPRYQVTQFGKPVTLSCSQTLNHNVMYWYQQKSSQAPKLLFHYYDKDFNNEADTPDNFQSRRPNTSFCFLDIRSPGLGDTAMYLCATSSPGRANTEAFFGQGTRLTVV.

The gene calls are TRBV5-1 and TRBJ2-1, with D possibly TRBD2 on 6 matching bases. CDR1 SGHRS and CDR2 YFSETQ come from the germline V gene. The CDR3 consists of 14 residues. The V end was cut by 5 bases, the J end by 5 bases, with 14 bases between. The CDR3 spells CASRNGGVHNEQFF. The CDR3, as DNA: TGCGCCAGCAGAAATGGCGGGGTCCACAATGAGCAGTTCTTC. Looking up the rest from reference TRBV5-1 and TRBJ2-1 gives the full variable domain: KAGVTQTPRYLIKTRGQQVTLSCSPISGHRSVSWYQQTPGQGLQFLFEYFSETQRNKGNFPGRFSGRQFSNSRSEMNVSTLELGDSALYLCASRNGGVHNEQFFGPGTRLTVL.

This clonotype has just a few counts. The chain carries TRBV10-3 and TRBJ1-5; D is unresolved. Deletions cut 3 bases from V and 5 bases from J, with 8 bases between. This CDR3 spans 13 amino acids. Germline CDR1 and CDR2: ENHRY and SYGVKD. CDR3: CAISDPGDQPQHF. The CDR3 DNA sequence: TGTGCCATCAGTGATCCCGGGGATCAGCCCCAGCATTTT.

This chain uses TRBV9 with TRBJ2-5; 7 positions agree with TRBD2. Germline trimming cut 5 bases from V and 5 bases from J; bases unmatched to any gene: 18. Germline CDR1 is SGDLS and CDR2 is YYNGEE. This CDR3 spans 17 amino acids. The CDR3 loop is CASSGRRASGMGETQYF. CDR3 coding DNA: TGTGCCAGCAGTGGAAGACGGGCTAGCGGAATGGGCGAGACCCAGTACTTC. Full variable domain (outside the CDR3, taken from reference TRBV9 and TRBJ2-5): DSGVTQTPKHLITATGQRVTLRCSPRSGDLSVYWYQQSLDQGLQFLIQYYNGEERAKGNILERFSAQQFPDLHSELNLSSLELGDSALYFCASSGRRASGMGETQYFGPGTRLLVL.

The V call is TRBV11-2, the J call TRBJ2-4; TRBD1 is a possible D gene (6 bases). The germline V gene has CDR1 SGHAT and CDR2 FQNNGV. This CDR3 spans 14 amino acids. V was clipped by 5 bases and J by 9 bases, with 17 bases between them. The CDR3 DNA sequence: TGTGCCAGCAGCCTCGGGACAACGTCGGGCATTCAGTACTTC. Protein: CASSLGTTSGIQYF.

The V and J genes are TRBV28 and TRBJ2-4; D might be TRBD2 (5 bases). The closer fit of TRBJ2-7 to the DNA end suggests the J call may be wrong. This CDR3 is built from 15 residues. CDR1 is MDHEN and CDR2 is SYDVKM in the germline V gene. The CDR3 DNA follows: TGTGCCAGCAGTTTAGAGGGAGCCCGATTTGGCGAGCAGTACTTC. It yields the protein CASSLEGARFGEQYF.

In its sample, this clonotype was seen a few times. The chain joins TRBV7-2 to TRBJ2-1, with 9 bases that match TRBD2. Germline loops: CDR1 SGHTA, CDR2 FQGNSA. CDR3 length equals 12 residues. V was pared by 3 bases and J by 9 bases, with 0 bases of the junction left unmatched. CDR3 DNA sequence: TGTGCCAGCAGCTTGGGACTAGCTGAGCAGTTCTTC. Encoded protein: CASSLGLAEQFF.

CDR3 residues: CASSLTGEQPQHF. CDR3 nucleotide sequence: TGTGCCAGCAGTTTGACGGGGGAACAGCCCCAGCATTTT. The chain couples TRBV5-6 to TRBJ1-5; a weak D match, TRBD1 (5 bases). Per the germline V gene, CDR1 is SGHDT and CDR2 is YYEEEE. Between the trimmed V and J ends, which lost 5 bases and 7 bases, there was a span of 13 bases. The CDR3 length is 13 residues.

In the case of this clonotype: The germline gene is not matched at one end of the junction; a read error may be the cause. J is TRBJ2-7 and V is TRBV28; D ambiguous. Germline CDR1 MDHEN, CDR2 SYDVKM. The CDR3 covers 12 residues. The CDR3 region has the DNA TGTGCCAGCAGTTCGCAGTCCTACGGGCAGTACTTC. Translated: CASSSQSYGQYF.

The rearrangement links TRBV28 to TRBJ2-5; D unresolved. CDR1 is MDHEN, CDR2 SYDVKM, per germline. The germline V and J ends were trimmed by 3 bases and 2 bases, with 7 bases remaining between them. There are 13 residues in the CDR3. The CDR3 loop reads CASSLVQQETQYF. The CDR3, as DNA: TGTGCCAGCAGTTTGGTACAGCAAGAGACCCAGTACTTC.

This rearrangement joins TRBV7-2 to TRBJ2-3; D gene ambiguous. The germline gives CDR1 SGHTA, CDR2 FQGNSA. Trimming left V 5 bases short and J 7 bases short, with 13 bases between. The CDR3 spans 13 residues. CDR3 in DNA: TGTGCCAGCAGCCCCGTTCCCCTATATACGCAGTATTTT. Translating it yields CASSPVPLYTQYF.

This chain connects TRBV29-1 to TRBJ2-3; D is ambiguous. This CDR3 has 16 residues. Trimming removed 6 bases at V and 2 bases at J, with 21 bases between. Germline loops: CDR1 SQVTM, CDR2 ANQGSEA. The CDR3 is CSVITRTAHVTDTQYF. DNA of the CDR3: TGCAGCGTGATAACACGCACAGCTCACGTCACAGATACGCAGTATTTT.

This sequence joins TRBV20-1 and TRBJ2-1, with a weak D call TRBD2 (5 bases). Trimming took 6 bases from V and 4 from J, leaving 16 bases between them. The CDR3 consists of 14 residues. Germline V lookup: CDR1 DFQATT, CDR2 SNEGSKA (reference sequence). This CDR3 reads CSASSPRVYNEQFF. In DNA form, the CDR3 reads TGCAGTGCCTCGTCCCCGCGGGTGTACAATGAGCAGTTCTTC.

The chain links TRBV20-1 to TRBJ2-5; TRBD1 is a possible D gene (6 bases). The CDR3 contains 14 residues. V lost 6 bases and J lost 2, with 16 bases in between. Germline V gene lookup returns CDR1 DFQATT and CDR2 SNEGSKA (reference sequence). CDR3 nucleotides: TGCAGTGCGAGCCCTCGGACAGTGCAAGAGACCCAGTACTTC. It translates to CSASPRTVQETQYF.

J is TRBJ1-1 and V is TRBV5-1; the match to TRBD1 covers 9 bases. This CDR3 is built from 17 residues. The V gene end was trimmed by 4 bases and the J gene end by 3 bases; junction bases not matched to a gene: 13. The V gene's germline CDR1 is SGHRS and CDR2 YFSETQ. The CDR3 coding sequence is TGCGCCAGCAGCCGCGCCGGGACAGGGAGGGGGGACACTGAAGCTTTCTTT. It codes for CASSRAGTGRGDTEAFF. Full variable domain (missing parts from reference TRBV5-1 and TRBJ1-1): KAGVTQTPRYLIKTRGQQVTLSCSPISGHRSVSWYQQTPGQGLQFLFEYFSETQRNKGNFPGRFSGRQFSNSRSEMNVSTLELGDSALYLCASSRAGTGRGDTEAFFGQGTRLTVV.

This clonotype has only a few counts. This chain links TRBV4-1 with TRBJ2-3, with TRBD2 matching 8 bases. The CDR3 consists of 17 residues. With 3 bases clipped from V and 2 bases from J, the junction kept 10 bases outside the gene matches. Per germline, CDR1 MGHRA and CDR2 YSYEKL. The CDR3 sequence is CASSHSSGTSYTDTQYF. CDR3 nucleotide sequence: TGCGCCAGCAGCCATTCCTCCGGGACTAGTTACACAGATACGCAGTATTTT.